This T cell receptor (beta chain) was retrieved from a study of blood T cell repertoires in COVID-19. Study context: Donors in the United States, Italy and Spain gave samples during acute or convalescent COVID-19.

In the source study's methods: Scientists estimated how many nucleated cells there were by amplifying reference gene primers. The data were produced by immunoSEQ multiplex PCR, yet TCRdb's version contains in-frame clones alone and is incomplete. V and J calls and clone size follow that table, whereas D and trimming were derived from the DNA. The data show approximately 70,000 clones, with about 85% seen just once and roughly 3.9% held by the top ten. The TCR was taken from a man in his 70s with active COVID-19. The sequenced sample consisted of peripheral blood.

DNA of the CDR3: TGTGCCAGCAGTTTCGGGGGAGGGGGCTACACCTTC. It yields the protein CASSFGGGGYTF. The chain carries TRBV12-3 or TRBV12-4 and TRBJ1-2, with TRBD1 as a possible D gene (5 bases). Trimming pared 3 bases from V and 8 bases from J, leaving 10 bases between. The CDR3 length is 12 residues.